This passage covers 13 T cell receptor beta chains from one sample sequenced in a study of blood T cells in healthy people across ages. Alongside a J-beta primer mix, a sample-barcoded 5' primer served in a second PCR lasting about 7 to 11 cycles. TCRdb itself ran the 5' RACE reads through MiXCR, one entry per CDR3 protein. This table has over 550,000 distinct CDR3 sequences, about 28% appearing once. Sequencing was performed on blood. The receptors come from an elderly woman in good health.

This rearrangement joins TRBV20-1 to TRBJ1-1; tentative D call: TRBD1 (5 bases). This CDR3 contains 13 residues. Germline V gene lookup returns CDR1 DFQATT and CDR2 SNEGSKA (reference sequence). The V end lost 6 bases, the J end lost 0 bases, and 11 bases lay between the germline ends. The CDR3 loop reads CSATGGLNTEAFF. The CDR3 DNA sequence: TGCAGTGCCACCGGGGGATTGAACACTGAAGCTTTCTTT.

This chain uses TRBV6-1 with TRBJ1-1; D call uncertain. Per germline, CDR1 MNHNS and CDR2 SASEGT. The CDR3 sequence is 16 residues long. The V end was cut by 6 bases, the J end by 0 bases, with 17 bases between. CDR3 in DNA: TGTGCCAGCAGAGAAAGTATTGGGATCATGAACACTGAAGCTTTCTTT. This gives the protein CASRESIGIMNTEAFF.

This clonotype was detected ten times or more. In nucleotides, the CDR3 is TGTGCCAGCAGCATACTAGCGGGGGGTGGTACAGATACGCAGTATTTT. Translating gives CASSILAGGGTDTQYF. V usage is TRBV7-2 and J usage is TRBJ2-3; TRBD2 agrees at 12 bases. J was trimmed by 3 bases and V by 5 bases; bases with no gene match: 6. There are 16 residues in the CDR3. Germline V gene lookup returns CDR1 SGHTA and CDR2 FQGNSA.

In regard to this clonotype: A much larger clonotype is one base distant, so this may be a read error. V usage is TRBV5-6 and J usage is TRBJ2-3, with 7 bases lining up with TRBD2. CDR1 is SGHDT, CDR2 YYEEEE, per germline. This CDR3 is built from 13 residues. The J segment lost 8 bases and the V segment lost 5 bases, leaving 8 bases of the junction unmatched. DNA of the CDR3: TGTGCCAGCAGGGCGGGAGATAAGGGTACGCAGTATTTT. It translates to CASRAGDKGTQYF.

This clonotype occurred a few times. The chain couples TRBV7-9 to TRBJ1-1; D remains unclear. V was shortened by 6 bases and J by 1 base, with 9 bases between the two germline ends. Germline assignment: CDR1 SEHNR and CDR2 FQNEAQ (reference sequence). The CDR3 length is 13 residues. The DNA for the CDR3 is TGTGCCAGCAGTCCCACTTCGAACACTGAAGCTTTCTTT. Its translation is CASSPTSNTEAFF. Combining the CDR3 with reference TRBV7-9 and TRBJ1-1 gives the whole variable domain DTGVSQNPRHKITKRGQNVTFRCDPISEHNRLYWYRQTLGQGPEFLTYFQNEAQLEKSRLLSDRFSAERPKGSFSTLEIQRTEQGDSAMYLCASSPTSNTEAFFGQGTRLTVV.

This clonotype was found a few times. The chain carries TRBV7-8 and TRBJ1-6, with D tentatively TRBD1 (5 bases). The CDR3 spans 15 residues. Germline V gene sequence: CDR1 SGHVS, CDR2 FQNEAQ. Trimming removed 4 bases from V and 5 bases from J, with 12 bases in between. In nucleotides, the CDR3 is TGTGCCAGCAGCTCATCGAGCAGGGATAATTCACCCCTCCACTTT. Its translation: CASSSSSRDNSPLHF.

This clonotype was found many times. The rearrangement joins TRBV29-1 to TRBJ2-3; D gene ambiguous. There are 13 residues in the CDR3. The germline CDR1 and CDR2 sequences are SQVTM and ANQGSEA. Trimming cost V 1 base and J 4 bases, with 9 bases left between them. In DNA, the CDR3 is TGCAGCGTTGAAGGGCGGCGACCAGATACGCAGTATTTT. This sequence encodes CSVEGRRPDTQYF.

This clonotype has more than one count but fewer than ten. This CDR3 reads CASSPSSRDTGELFF. CDR3 DNA sequence: TGTGCCAGCAGCCCCAGTAGTAGGGACACCGGGGAGCTGTTTTTT. This rearrangement joins TRBV9 to TRBJ2-2; D uncertain. The germline V and J ends were trimmed by 4 bases and 3 bases, with 13 bases remaining between them. CDR3 size: 15 residues. The germline V gene encodes CDR1 SGDLS and CDR2 YYNGEE.

About this clonotype itself: A much larger clone lies a single base off, so this may be a read error. This CDR3 is CASSFISGANVLTF. In DNA form, the CDR3 reads TGTGCCAGCAGTTTCATCTCTGGGGCCAACGTCCTGACTTTC. The J gene is TRBJ2-6, the V gene TRBV12-3 or TRBV12-4; D is uncertain. Between the trimmed V and J ends, which lost 3 bases and 0 bases, there was a span of 3 bases. The CDR3 sequence is 14 residues long.

This clonotype was counted only a few times. A read error is possible here, since a much larger clone lies one base away. This chain connects TRBV9 to TRBJ2-4; a possible D gene is TRBD1 (6 bases). This CDR3 is 16 amino acids long. Between the trimmed V and J ends, which lost 0 bases and 13 bases, there was a span of 23 bases. The germline V gene encodes CDR1 SGDLS and CDR2 YYNGEE. The CDR3 nucleotides are TGTGCCAGCAGCGTAGGGGTCAGGGGCCCCGATATGGAGCAGTACTTC. This codes for CASSVGVRGPDMEQYF.

The CDR3 loop is CASSYPPGEGPNDGYTF. As DNA, the CDR3 is TGTGCCAGCAGCTACCCCCCAGGGGAGGGCCCTAATGATGGCTACACCTTC. This sequence joins TRBV5-6 and TRBJ1-2, with a possible D match to TRBD1 (6 bases). The CDR3 is 17 residues long. The germline V gene encodes CDR1 SGHDT and CDR2 YYEEEE. Trimming took 3 bases from V and 6 from J, leaving 24 bases between them. The full variable domain, with the rest looked up from reference TRBV5-6 and TRBJ1-2, is DAGVTQSPTHLIKTRGQQVTLRCSPKSGHDTVSWYQQALGQGPQFIFQYYEEEERQRGNFPDRFSGHQFPNYSSELNVNALLLGDSALYLCASSYPPGEGPNDGYTFGSGTRLTVV.

This rearrangement joins TRBV5-1 to TRBJ1-6, with a possible D match to TRBD1 (5 bases). The germline V gene has CDR1 SGHRS and CDR2 YFSETQ. The CDR3 contains 14 residues. Trimming removed 2 bases at V and 9 bases at J, with 12 bases between. CDR3 amino acids: CASSFDSSSSPLHF. Written as DNA, the CDR3 is TGCGCCAGCAGCTTTGACAGTTCCTCTTCACCCCTCCACTTT.

The rearrangement uses TRBV19 and TRBJ1-5; no clear D gene. The CDR3 extends over 18 amino acids. The germline CDR1 and CDR2 sequences are LNHDA and SQIVND (reference sequence). V was cut by 4 bases and J by 4 bases, with 23 bases left in between. The CDR3 sequence is CASSTPKPGDPTNQPQHF. CDR3 bases: TGTGCCAGTAGTACCCCTAAGCCAGGCGACCCCACAAATCAGCCCCAGCATTTT. Full variable domain (missing parts from reference TRBV19 and TRBJ1-5): DGGITQSPKYLFRKEGQNVTLSCEQNLNHDAMYWYRQDPGQGLRLIYYSQIVNDFQKGDIAEGYSVSREKKESFPLTVTSAQKNPTAFYLCASSTPKPGDPTNQPQHFGDGTRLSIL.